A selection of T cell receptor beta chains follows, all from one sample in a study of blood T cell repertoires in COVID-19. Using immunoSEQ multiplex PCR, the repertoire was profiled, and TCRdb retains in-frame clones only, with some absent. The sample has approximately 320,000 clones; around nine tenths are singletons. Sequences were obtained from PBMCs or T cells enriched from blood (not recorded which). The receptors stem from a man aged 60 to 75 who had recovered from COVID-19. The CDR3 runs from the conserved cysteine through the conserved F or W. Fields, in order: clone size, D gene, V gene, J gene, CDR3 protein, CDR3 DNA. A D gene is named only where the DNA matches it firmly. Some rows mark clone size as missing; the rest say once, few, many or name a class of expanded clone.

abundance: .; d_gene: TRBD2; v_gene: TRBV11-2; j_gene: TRBJ2-7; CDR3aa: CASSLMRGGSYEQYF; CDR3nt: TGTGCCAGCAGCTTAATGCGGGGGGGCTCCTACGAGCAGTACTTC
abundance: .; d_gene: TRBD1; v_gene: TRBV5-1; j_gene: TRBJ2-1; CDR3aa: CASSSRDRGYNEQFF; CDR3nt: TGCGCCAGCAGCAGCCGGGACAGGGGTTACAATGAGCAGTTCTTC
abundance: .; d_gene: .; v_gene: TRBV10-3; j_gene: TRBJ1-5; CDR3aa: CAIKDSGPNQPQHF; CDR3nt: TGTGCCATCAAGGACAGCGGCCCCAATCAGCCCCAGCATTTT
abundance: .; d_gene: .; v_gene: TRBV29-1; j_gene: TRBJ1-1; CDR3aa: CSARFLRQEAFF; CDR3nt: TGCAGCGCAAGATTCCTCAGACAGGAAGCTTTCTTT
abundance: .; d_gene: .; v_gene: TRBV15; j_gene: TRBJ1-5; CDR3aa: CATSRNAREHQPQHF; CDR3nt: TGTGCCACCAGCAGAAATGCGAGGGAGCATCAGCCCCAGCATTTT
abundance: .; d_gene: TRBD2; v_gene: TRBV7-2; j_gene: TRBJ2-7; CDR3aa: CASSFLGGRAAEQYF; CDR3nt: TGTGCCAGCAGCTTCCTCGGCGGGAGGGCCGCCGAGCAGTACTTC
abundance: once; d_gene: TRBD2; v_gene: TRBV10-3; j_gene: TRBJ2-2; CDR3aa: CAISESIRGRGTGELFF; CDR3nt: TGTGCCATCAGTGAGTCGATCCGCGGGAGGGGCACCGGGGAGCTGTTTTTT
abundance: .; d_gene: .; v_gene: TRBV30; j_gene: TRBJ1-4; CDR3aa: CAWRTLREKLFF; CDR3nt: TGTGCCTGGAGAACCCTGAGAGAAAAACTGTTTTTT
abundance: .; d_gene: TRBD1; v_gene: TRBV7-9; j_gene: TRBJ1-1; CDR3aa: CASSRSGTGMNTEAFF; CDR3nt: TGTGCCAGCAGCCGGTCTGGGACAGGGATGAACACTGAAGCTTTCTTT
abundance: .; d_gene: TRBD2; v_gene: TRBV3-1/TRBV3-2; j_gene: TRBJ2-2; CDR3aa: CASSPLAGLAGELFF; CDR3nt: TGTGCCAGCAGCCCATTAGCGGGACTAGCCGGGGAGCTGTTTTTT
abundance: .; d_gene: .; v_gene: TRBV5-8; j_gene: TRBJ2-1; CDR3aa: CASSPGFVSRAEQFF; CDR3nt: TGTGCCAGCAGCCCCGGGTTCGTGTCGAGGGCTGAGCAGTTCTTC
abundance: .; d_gene: .; v_gene: TRBV11-2; j_gene: TRBJ1-1; CDR3aa: CASSPAVGRGNTEAFF; CDR3nt: TGTGCCAGCAGCCCGGCCGTGGGCAGGGGAAACACTGAAGCTTTCTTT
abundance: .; d_gene: TRBD1; v_gene: TRBV29-1; j_gene: TRBJ1-5; CDR3aa: CSVVTGGANQPQHF; CDR3nt: TGCAGCGTTGTGACAGGGGGAGCAAATCAGCCCCAGCATTTT
abundance: .; d_gene: .; v_gene: TRBV5-6; j_gene: TRBJ1-6; CDR3aa: CASSFGRNSPLHF; CDR3nt: TGTGCCAGCAGCTTCGGGAGGAATTCACCCCTCCACTTT
abundance: .; d_gene: .; v_gene: TRBV4-1; j_gene: TRBJ2-5; CDR3aa: CASSQAQVQETQYF; CDR3nt: TGCGCCAGCAGCCAAGCTCAGGTCCAAGAGACCCAGTACTTC
abundance: once; d_gene: .; v_gene: TRBV4-1; j_gene: TRBJ1-1; CDR3aa: CASSQDLWNTEAFF; CDR3nt: TGCGCCAGCAGCCAAGACTTGTGGAACACTGAAGCTTTCTTT
abundance: .; d_gene: .; v_gene: TRBV11-2; j_gene: TRBJ2-1; CDR3aa: CASKPAASSYNEQFF; CDR3nt: TGTGCCAGCAAACCAGCGGCCAGCTCCTACAATGAGCAGTTCTTC
abundance: .; d_gene: .; v_gene: TRBV4-1; j_gene: TRBJ1-1; CDR3aa: CASSQGRGGTEAFF; CDR3nt: TGCGCCAGCAGCCAAGGTAGGGGGGGCACTGAAGCTTTCTTT
abundance: .; d_gene: .; v_gene: TRBV7-8; j_gene: TRBJ1-1; CDR3aa: CASSIKRPPNTEAFF; CDR3nt: TGTGCCAGCAGCATAAAGCGTCCTCCGAACACTGAAGCTTTCTTT
abundance: .; d_gene: .; v_gene: TRBV7-9; j_gene: TRBJ2-2; CDR3aa: CASSLSYAEANTGELFF; CDR3nt: TGTGCCAGCAGCTTAAGTTACGCGGAAGCGAACACCGGGGAGCTGTTTTTT
abundance: .; d_gene: .; v_gene: TRBV27; j_gene: TRBJ1-2; CDR3aa: CASSSVSSNYGYTF; CDR3nt: TGTGCCAGCAGTTCAGTTAGCTCTAACTATGGCTACACCTTC
abundance: once; d_gene: TRBD2; v_gene: TRBV18; j_gene: TRBJ2-7; CDR3aa: CASSRGTSGSYEQYF; CDR3nt: TGTGCCAGCTCACGCGGGACTAGCGGGTCCTACGAGCAGTACTTC
abundance: .; d_gene: .; v_gene: TRBV6-2/TRBV6-3; j_gene: TRBJ1-2; CDR3aa: CASSLFSGQSGGYTF; CDR3nt: TGTGCCAGCAGTCTTTTTTCGGGACAATCCGGGGGCTACACCTTC
abundance: .; d_gene: .; v_gene: TRBV12-3/TRBV12-4; j_gene: TRBJ1-1; CDR3aa: CASSSVAGEAFF; CDR3nt: TGTGCCAGCAGTTCAGTAGCAGGGGAAGCTTTCTTT
abundance: once; d_gene: .; v_gene: TRBV30; j_gene: TRBJ1-2; CDR3aa: CAWSVGGHGYTF; CDR3nt: TGTGCCTGGAGTGTGGGGGGGCATGGCTACACCTTC
abundance: .; d_gene: .; v_gene: TRBV3-1/TRBV3-2; j_gene: TRBJ1-1; CDR3aa: CASSQALWAADAFF; CDR3nt: TGTGCCAGCAGCCAAGCACTCTGGGCAGCGGATGCTTTCTTT
abundance: .; d_gene: TRBD2; v_gene: TRBV29-1; j_gene: TRBJ2-1; CDR3aa: CSVASLAGYNEQFF; CDR3nt: TGCAGCGTTGCGTCGCTAGCGGGGTACAATGAGCAGTTCTTC
abundance: .; d_gene: .; v_gene: TRBV4-1; j_gene: TRBJ1-4; CDR3aa: CASSQGQRSEKLFF; CDR3nt: TGCGCCAGCAGCCAAGGACAGCGTTCTGAAAAACTGTTTTTT
abundance: .; d_gene: .; v_gene: TRBV19; j_gene: TRBJ2-1; CDR3aa: CASSSPGSYNEQFF; CDR3nt: TGTGCCAGTAGCTCTCCCGGCTCCTACAATGAGCAGTTCTTC
abundance: .; d_gene: .; v_gene: TRBV13; j_gene: TRBJ2-1; CDR3aa: CASSIQTSGDSYNEQFF; CDR3nt: TGTGCCAGCAGCATTCAAACTTCGGGAGACTCCTACAATGAGCAGTTCTTC
abundance: .; d_gene: .; v_gene: TRBV3-1/TRBV3-2; j_gene: TRBJ1-4; CDR3aa: CASSEQGKLFF; CDR3nt: TGTGCCAGCAGCGAACAGGGAAAACTGTTTTTT
abundance: .; d_gene: TRBD2; v_gene: TRBV19; j_gene: TRBJ2-6; CDR3aa: CASSIASGSASSGANVLTF; CDR3nt: TGTGCCAGTAGTATAGCGAGCGGGAGTGCCTCCTCTGGGGCCAACGTCCTGACTTTC
abundance: .; d_gene: TRBD1; v_gene: TRBV27; j_gene: TRBJ1-1; CDR3aa: CASSPQGALNTEAFF; CDR3nt: TGTGCCAGCAGTCCTCAGGGGGCCCTGAACACTGAAGCTTTCTTT
abundance: .; d_gene: .; v_gene: TRBV6-5; j_gene: TRBJ2-7; CDR3aa: CASGLIHYEQYF; CDR3nt: TGTGCCAGCGGACTCATACACTACGAGCAGTACTTC
abundance: .; d_gene: TRBD1; v_gene: TRBV3-1/TRBV3-2; j_gene: TRBJ1-1; CDR3aa: CASSTGAGTEAFF; CDR3nt: TGTGCCAGCAGTACAGGGGCTGGCACTGAAGCTTTCTTT
abundance: .; d_gene: .; v_gene: TRBV6-1; j_gene: TRBJ1-2; CDR3aa: CASSVLAGTNSIYGYTF; CDR3nt: TGTGCCAGCAGTGTATTAGCCGGGACAAACTCTATCTATGGCTACACCTTC
abundance: .; d_gene: .; v_gene: TRBV27; j_gene: TRBJ1-5; CDR3aa: CASRRLLGTEGFHQPQHF; CDR3nt: TGTGCCAGCAGGAGACTCCTGGGGACGGAGGGTTTCCATCAGCCCCAGCATTTT
abundance: .; d_gene: .; v_gene: TRBV21-1; j_gene: TRBJ1-2; CDR3aa: CAIQHKGYTF; CDR3nt: TGTGCCATCCAACATAAGGGCTACACCTTC
abundance: .; d_gene: .; v_gene: TRBV5-1; j_gene: TRBJ2-7; CDR3aa: CASSERGPSYEQYF; CDR3nt: TGCGCCAGCAGTGAAAGGGGTCCCTCCTACGAGCAGTACTTC
abundance: .; d_gene: .; v_gene: TRBV11-2; j_gene: TRBJ1-4; CDR3aa: CASSLDAGSEKLFF; CDR3nt: TGTGCCAGCAGCTTAGACGCAGGATCGGAAAAACTGTTTTTT